A selection of T cell receptor beta chains follows, all from one sample in a study of blood T cells in healthy people across ages. TCRdb processed the 5' RACE reads anew with MiXCR; each CDR3 protein has one entry. This table holds hundreds of thousands of distinct CDR3 sequences, approximately 30% found once. Sequenced material: blood. These receptors originate from a woman of 80 years or more in good health. CDR3s include the opening cysteine and the closing phenylalanine or tryptophan. A D gene is named only where the DNA matches it firmly. The size entry is marked missing in some rows and otherwise reads once, few, many or a size class.

V	J	D	size	DNA	CDR3
TRBV2	TRBJ1-2	NA	once	NA	CANSDARGGDYGCTF
TRBV5-1	TRBJ1-6	TRBD1	NA	TGCGCCAGCAGCTTGGGGGACCGGGACAGGGGATCACCCCTCCACTTT	CASSLGDRDRGSPLHF
TRBV9	TRBJ2-5	NA	NA	TGTGCCAGCAGCGTAGATTACAATGGGCAGTACTTC	CASSVDYNGQYF
TRBV7-9	TRBJ2-1	TRBD2	few	TGTGCCAGCAGCTTTGTTAGTGGCGGGCTAGCGGGTAAGGATGAGCAGTTCTTC	CASSFVSGGLAGKDEQFF
TRBV7-2	TRBJ2-6	TRBD1	NA	TGTGCCAGCAGCTACGGGACAGGGACTGGGGCCAACGTCCTGACTTTC	CASSYGTGTGANVLTF
TRBV6-1	TRBJ2-7	NA	few	TGTGCCAGCAGGGAAGCGCCTGGGGCCTACGAGCAGTACTTC	CASREAPGAYEQYF
TRBV5-1	TRBJ1-2	TRBD1	few	TGCGCCAGCAGCTTGGCCGGACAGGGGCCTGGCTACACCTTC	CASSLAGQGPGYTF
TRBV6-6	TRBJ2-2	TRBD2	NA	TGTGCCAGCTCCGGGGGGGGTTTCGGGGGTAACACCGGGGAGCTGTTTTTT	CASSGGGFGGNTGELFF
TRBV4-3	TRBJ2-5	NA	many	TGCGCCAGCAGCCAAGACGTCAGGGGGGCGACCTGGGGAGAGACCCAGTACTTC	CASSQDVRGATWGETQYF
TRBV27	TRBJ2-7	NA	NA	TGTGCCAGCAGTGGGTCGCCCCCCTACGAGCAGTACTTC	CASSGSPPYEQYF
TRBV27	TRBJ2-7	NA	many	TGTGCCAGCAGTGCAGAGCCGGCTCTCTACGAGCAGTACTTC	CASSAEPALYEQYF
TRBV20-1	TRBJ2-1	NA	many	TGCAGTGCTAGAGATTCAGAGGGCTACAATGAGCAGTTCTTC	CSARDSEGYNEQFF
TRBV27	TRBJ1-2	NA	many	TGTGCCAGCAGTTTATCGATAAGGGGCTTCAACTATGGCTACACCTTC	CASSLSIRGFNYGYTF
TRBV5-6	TRBJ1-4	NA	NA	TGTGCCAGCAAGATAGGAGATGAAAAACTGTTTTTT	CASKIGDEKLFF
TRBV7-2	TRBJ2-5	TRBD2	NA	TGTGCCAGCCTCCGGGCTAGCGGGGGCAATGAGCAGTACTTC	CASLRASGGNEQYF
TRBV29-1	TRBJ2-7	TRBD1	many	TGCAGCGTTGAAGGAACCCCGGGACAGAGCTCCTACGAGCAGTACTTC	CSVEGTPGQSSYEQYF
TRBV7-2	TRBJ2-1	NA	many	TGTGCCAGCAGCGTACAGGGCCGAGGTTACAATGAGCAGTTCTTC	CASSVQGRGYNEQFF
TRBV5-5	TRBJ2-6	NA	NA	TGTGCCAGCACCCTGGATCCCCGGGTCCATCCCCCTGGGGCCAACGTCCCGACTTTC	CASTLDPRVHPPGANVPTF
TRBV27	TRBJ2-1	TRBD2	NA	TGTGCCAGCAGCCCGGGGGGAGGGCCGTCTACGTACAATGAGCAGTTCTTC	CASSPGGGPSTYNEQFF
TRBV20-1	TRBJ2-2	TRBD1	few	TGCAGTGCTAGAGATAAAGGGACAGGGGGCACCGGGGAGCTGTTTTTT	CSARDKGTGGTGELFF
TRBV29-1	TRBJ2-1	TRBD2	NA	TGCAGCGCTGGACTAGCGGCCGAGCAGTTCTTC	CSAGLAAEQFF
TRBV7-2	TRBJ2-7	NA	many	TGTGCCAGCAGCTTAGAAGGTGAATGGGTCTACGAGCAGTACTTC	CASSLEGEWVYEQYF
TRBV11-1	TRBJ1-2	TRBD1	many	TGTGCCAGCAGCCGTTGGACAGGTTGGAACTATGGCTACACCTTC	CASSRWTGWNYGYTF